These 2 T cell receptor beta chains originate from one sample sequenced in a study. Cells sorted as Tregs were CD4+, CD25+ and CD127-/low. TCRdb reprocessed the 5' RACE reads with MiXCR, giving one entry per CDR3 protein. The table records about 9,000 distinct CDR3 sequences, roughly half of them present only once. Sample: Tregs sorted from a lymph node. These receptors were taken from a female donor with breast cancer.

The CDR3 coding sequence is TGTGCCAGCAGTTCCCCGGGCCTGACAGGGAGTCCAGAGACCCAGTACTTC. Its translation: CASSSPGLTGSPETQYF. The V gene is TRBV12-3 or TRBV12-4, the J gene TRBJ2-5, with 7 bases identical to TRBD1. V shed 4 bases and J 4 bases; nucleotides not matched to a gene: 15. The CDR3 contains 17 residues.

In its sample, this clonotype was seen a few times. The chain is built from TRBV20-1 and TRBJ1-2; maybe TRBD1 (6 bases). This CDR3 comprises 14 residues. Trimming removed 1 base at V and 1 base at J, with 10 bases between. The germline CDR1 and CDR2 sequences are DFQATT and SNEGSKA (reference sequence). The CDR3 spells CSARAAGDNYGYTF. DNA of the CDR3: TGCAGTGCTAGAGCGGCAGGGGATAACTATGGCTACACCTTC.